Described below is a single T cell receptor beta chain sequence and its context. The data derive from a study of PD-1 blockade in classical Hodgkin lymphoma. Time point of the sample: cycle 4 day 1 (C4D1), after less than 7 weeks of nivolumab. Every one of the patients relapsed after autologous stem cell transplantation (brentuximab vedotin exposure was variable). Germline assignment: CDR1 SGHRS and CDR2 YFSETQ. V was cut by 1 base and J by 4 bases, with 11 bases left in between. The CDR3 is 15 residues long. Sequenced by immunoSEQ multiplex PCR; TCRdb stores in-frame clones only, minus some. The sample has around 50,000 clones, around 90% seen once.

Sequenced here: peripheral blood mononuclear cells (PBMCs), sampled before the fourth cycle of nivolumab. V and J are TRBV5-1 and TRBJ1-4, with D possibly being TRBD1 (5 bases). The sequence derives from a human donor with classical Hodgkin lymphoma. CDR3 nucleotide sequence: TGCGCCAGCAGCTTGTCCAGGGCGGTTAATGAAAAACTGTTTTTT. It yields the protein CASSLSRAVNEKLFF.